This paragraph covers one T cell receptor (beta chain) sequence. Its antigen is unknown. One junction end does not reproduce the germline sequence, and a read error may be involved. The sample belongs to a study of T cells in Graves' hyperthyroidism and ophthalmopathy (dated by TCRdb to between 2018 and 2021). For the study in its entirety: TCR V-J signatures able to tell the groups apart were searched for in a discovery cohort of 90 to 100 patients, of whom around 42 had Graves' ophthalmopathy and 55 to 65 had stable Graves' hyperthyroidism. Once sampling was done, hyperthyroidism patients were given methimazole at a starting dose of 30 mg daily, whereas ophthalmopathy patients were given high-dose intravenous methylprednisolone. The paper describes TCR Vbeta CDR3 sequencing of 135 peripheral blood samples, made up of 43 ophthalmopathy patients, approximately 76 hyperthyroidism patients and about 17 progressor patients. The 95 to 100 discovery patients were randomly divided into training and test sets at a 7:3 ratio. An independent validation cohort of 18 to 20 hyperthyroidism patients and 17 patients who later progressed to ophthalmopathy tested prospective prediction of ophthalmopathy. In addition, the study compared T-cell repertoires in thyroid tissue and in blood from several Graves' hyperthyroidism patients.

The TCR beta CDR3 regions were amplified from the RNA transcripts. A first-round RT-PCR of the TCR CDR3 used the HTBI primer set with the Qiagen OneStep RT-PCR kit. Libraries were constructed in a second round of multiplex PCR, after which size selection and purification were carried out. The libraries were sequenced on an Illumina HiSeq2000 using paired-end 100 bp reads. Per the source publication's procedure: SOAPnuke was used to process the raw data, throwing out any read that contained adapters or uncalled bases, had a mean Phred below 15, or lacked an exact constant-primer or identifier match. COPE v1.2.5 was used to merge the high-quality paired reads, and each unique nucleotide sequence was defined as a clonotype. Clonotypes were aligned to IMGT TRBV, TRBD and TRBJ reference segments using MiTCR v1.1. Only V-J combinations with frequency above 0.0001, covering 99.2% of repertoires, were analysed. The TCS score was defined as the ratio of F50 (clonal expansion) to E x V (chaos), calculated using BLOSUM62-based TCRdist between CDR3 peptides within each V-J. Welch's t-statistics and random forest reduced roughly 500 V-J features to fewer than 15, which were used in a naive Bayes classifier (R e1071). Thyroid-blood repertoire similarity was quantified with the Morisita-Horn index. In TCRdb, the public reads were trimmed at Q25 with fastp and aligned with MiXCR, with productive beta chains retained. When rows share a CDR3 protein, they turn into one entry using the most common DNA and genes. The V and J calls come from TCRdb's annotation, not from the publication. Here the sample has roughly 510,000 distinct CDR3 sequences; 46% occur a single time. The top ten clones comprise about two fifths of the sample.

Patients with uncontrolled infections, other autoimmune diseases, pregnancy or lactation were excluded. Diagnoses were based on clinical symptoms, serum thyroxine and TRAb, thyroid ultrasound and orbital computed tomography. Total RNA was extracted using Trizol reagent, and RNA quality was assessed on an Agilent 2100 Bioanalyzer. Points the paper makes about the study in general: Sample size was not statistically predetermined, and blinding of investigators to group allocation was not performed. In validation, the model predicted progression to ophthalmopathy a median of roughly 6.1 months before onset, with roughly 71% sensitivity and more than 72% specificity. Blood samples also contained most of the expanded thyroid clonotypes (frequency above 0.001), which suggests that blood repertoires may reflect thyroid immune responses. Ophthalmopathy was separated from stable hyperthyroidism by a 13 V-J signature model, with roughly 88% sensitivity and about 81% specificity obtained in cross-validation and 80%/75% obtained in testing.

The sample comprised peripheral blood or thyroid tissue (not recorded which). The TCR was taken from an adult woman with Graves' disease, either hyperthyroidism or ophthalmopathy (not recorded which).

The nucleotides read TGTGCCTGCAGCGTCGAGGGGAGGGAAGAGACCCAGTACTTC. Its amino acids are CACSVEGREETQYF. The sequence links TRBV25-1 to TRBJ2-5; 7 bases in between match TRBD2. The germline V gene yields MGHDK for CDR1 and SYGVNS for CDR2. Taken from cysteine to phenylalanine, the CDR3 has 14 residues. Only CDR3 DNA remains: 42 bases, in frame from the first base. Full variable domain (CDR3 extended with the reference TRBV25-1 and TRBJ2-5 proteins): EADIYQTPRYLVIGTGKKITLECSQTMGHDKMYWYQQDPGMELHLIHYSYGVNSTEKGDLSSESTVSRIRTEHFPLTLESARPSHTSQYLCACSVEGREETQYFGPGTRLLVL.